The 14 T cell receptor beta chains below were found in one sample sequenced in a study of T cell responses to AZD1222 COVID-19 vaccine. Measured with immunoSEQ multiplex PCR; TCRdb has only the in-frame clones, and not every one. The profile shows 150,000 to 200,000 clones, about 92% of them singletons. The material was peripheral blood, obtained on day 0 of AZD1222 vaccination. The receptor source for this set is an adult in good health.

The gene calls are TRBV18 and TRBJ1-5, with D unclear. CDR1 is KGHSH, CDR2 LQKENI, per germline. This CDR3 is 12 amino acids long. V lost 4 bases, J lost 6 bases, and 7 bases lay in between. CDR3 nucleotide sequence: TGTGCCAGCTCACGACCACTTCAGCCCCAGCATTTT. This sequence encodes CASSRPLQPQHF.

V usage is TRBV28 and J usage is TRBJ2-7; D may correspond to TRBD1 or TRBD2 (6 bases each). Germline lookup yields CDR1 MDHEN and CDR2 SYDVKM. Trimming took 2 bases from V and 5 from J, leaving 22 bases between them. This CDR3 contains 17 residues. CDR3 residues: CASSLRFSGAGVNEQYF. The CDR3 DNA reads as TGTGCCAGCAGTTTACGCTTCTCGGGGGCAGGGGTTAACGAGCAGTACTTC.

The chain links TRBV5-4 to TRBJ1-2; D may be TRBD1 (5 bases). CDR1 is SGHNT and CDR2 is YYREEE in the germline V gene (reference sequence). The CDR3 loop spans 14 amino acids. Trimming left V 0 bases short and J 12 bases short, with 18 bases between. Written as DNA, the CDR3 is TGTGCCAGCAGCTTGGCCCCAGGGAATGGGTTTGACACCTTC. Amino acid sequence: CASSLAPGNGFDTF.

The DNA of the CDR3 is TGTGCCAGCAGCTTAGATATTAGCGGGAGACCCTACGAGCAGTACTTC. Protein: CASSLDISGRPYEQYF. V is TRBV11-2 and J is TRBJ2-7; 9 bases line up with TRBD2. The J segment lost 2 bases and the V segment lost 0 bases, leaving 5 bases of the junction unmatched. CDR3 length equals 16 residues. Germline CDR1 SGHAT, CDR2 FQNNGV.

The rearrangement joins TRBV18 to TRBJ2-5, with D unclear. The CDR3 is 16 amino acids. Trimming removed 1 base at V and 2 bases at J, with 14 bases between. The V gene's germline CDR1 is KGHSH and CDR2 LQKENI. The CDR3 region has the DNA TGTGCCAGCTCACCACGGGAAGCAGTAGGGCAAGAGACCCAGTACTTC. Amino acids: CASSPREAVGQETQYF.

The table lists this clone with a count of one. The chain recombines TRBV19 with TRBJ2-1; TRBD1 is a possible D gene (6 bases). CDR1 and CDR2 (germline): LNHDA, SQIVND (reference sequence). V was clipped by 9 bases and J by 3 bases, with 12 bases between them. This CDR3 contains 13 residues. CDR3 amino acids: CASGTTNYNEQFF. The DNA for the CDR3 is TGTGCCAGCGGGACAACTAACTACAATGAGCAGTTCTTC.

The J gene is TRBJ2-7, the V gene TRBV20-1; D is perhaps TRBD2 (6 bases). The CDR3 consists of 15 residues. Germline V gene data show CDR1 as DFQATT and CDR2 as SNEGSKA (reference sequence). V shed 3 bases and J shed 0 bases, with 15 bases lying between them. CDR3 nucleotide sequence: TGCAGTGCTAGTACGGTTGCGGGACGCTCCTACGAGCAGTACTTC. This translates into CSASTVAGRSYEQYF.

The chain has TRBV11-2 and TRBJ2-2; D might be TRBD1 (6 bases). Germline CDR1 reads SGHAT; CDR2 reads FQNNGV. The CDR3 is made up of 16 amino acids. Deletions cut 4 bases from V and 4 bases from J, with 16 bases between. CDR3 region: CASSSVTGTGTGELFF. The CDR3 nucleotides are TGTGCCAGCAGCTCCGTAACAGGGACGGGCACCGGGGAGCTGTTTTTT.

This sequence joins TRBV2 and TRBJ1-6; 8 positions agree with TRBD1. Germline V CDR1 and CDR2: SNHLY, FYNNEI. This CDR3 is built from 15 residues. Trimming at V came to 6 bases and at J to 7 bases, leaving 8 bases not matched to a gene. The CDR3 DNA is TGTGCCAGCAGCTTGGACAGGGTGGGCAATTCACCCCTCCACTTT. Protein product: CASSLDRVGNSPLHF.

The chain carries TRBV9 and TRBJ1-2; D is undetermined. In germline, CDR1 is SGDLS, CDR2 YYNGEE. The CDR3 sequence is 13 residues long. Trimming cost V 4 bases and J 2 bases, with 9 bases left between them. The CDR3: CASSLDPNYGYTF. The CDR3 nucleotides read TGTGCCAGCAGCCTGGACCCCAACTATGGCTACACCTTC.

The chain links TRBV27 to TRBJ1-6; a weak D match, TRBD1 (6 bases). The CDR3 extends over 17 amino acids. V was trimmed by 6 bases and J by 6 bases, leaving 21 bases between them. CDR1 MNHEY and CDR2 SMNVEV come from the germline V gene (reference sequence). CDR3 nucleotides: TGTGCCAGCAGCCGAATCCTACCGGGGGGCTTTAATTCACCCCTCCACTTT. Residues: CASSRILPGGFNSPLHF.

The J gene is TRBJ1-4, the V gene TRBV7-2; D ambiguous. Germline assignment: CDR1 SGHTA and CDR2 FQGNSA. CDR3 size: 14 residues. Trimming pared 0 bases from V and 4 bases from J, leaving 6 bases between. The CDR3 is CASSLAGINEKLFF. The CDR3 DNA sequence: TGTGCCAGCAGCTTAGCAGGGATTAATGAAAAACTGTTTTTT.

This rearrangement joins TRBV28 to TRBJ2-7, with 9 bases aligning to TRBD1. With V trimmed by 1 base and J by 5 bases, 6 bases remained unmatched. Germline V CDR1 and CDR2: MDHEN, SYDVKM. The length of the CDR3 is 15 residues. CDR3 DNA sequence: TGTGCCAGCAGTTTATATGGACAGGGGATTAACGAGCAGTACTTC. Protein product: CASSLYGQGINEQYF.

This chain connects TRBV6-5 to TRBJ1-4, with 7 bases fitting TRBD1. The CDR3 has 15 amino acids. The germline CDR1 and CDR2 sequences are MNHEY and SVGAGI. V was pared by 0 bases and J by 6 bases, with 4 bases of the junction left unmatched. The CDR3 spells CASSYSAGGDEKLFF. CDR3 coding DNA: TGTGCCAGCAGTTACTCAGCAGGGGGAGATGAAAAACTGTTTTTT.